This entry concerns a single T cell receptor beta chain. Sequence at one end of the junction differs from germline and may be a read error. This sample is part of a study of blood T cell repertoires in COVID-19. Study as a whole: Sample material is recorded as cDNA or gDNA derived from T cells, B-cell-depleted T cells, or PBMCs.

Per the original methods: It was from reference gene primer amplification that nucleated cell counts were estimated. Assay: immunoSEQ multiplex PCR; the TCRdb copy retains only in-frame clones and omits some. For V, J and clone size, that table is used; D and trimming come from the DNA. The repertoire includes about 29,000 clones, approximately 85% of them detected once, and 28% sits in the top ten. The CDR3 is 12 amino acids. CDR1 is SGHNT, CDR2 YYREEE, per germline (reference sequence). This sequence originates from an elderly woman with COVID-19, enrolled during active disease. The specimen sequenced was peripheral blood. The rearrangement joins TRBV5-4 to TRBJ2-2, with 8 bases that match TRBD2. This CDR3 reads CASSIRGGDWIF. CDR3 nucleotide sequence: TGTGCCAGCAGCATTCGGGGGGGCGATTGGATTTTT.